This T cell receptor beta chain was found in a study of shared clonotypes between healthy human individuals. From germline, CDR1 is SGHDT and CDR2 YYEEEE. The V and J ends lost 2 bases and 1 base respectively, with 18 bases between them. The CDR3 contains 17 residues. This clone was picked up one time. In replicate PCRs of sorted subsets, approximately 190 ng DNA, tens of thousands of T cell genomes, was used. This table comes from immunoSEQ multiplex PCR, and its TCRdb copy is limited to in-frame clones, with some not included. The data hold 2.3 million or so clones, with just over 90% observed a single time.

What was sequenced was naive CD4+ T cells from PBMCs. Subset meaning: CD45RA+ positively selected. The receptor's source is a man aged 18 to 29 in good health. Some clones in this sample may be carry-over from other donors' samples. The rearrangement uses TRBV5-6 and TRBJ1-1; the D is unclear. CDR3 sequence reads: CASSLYIPIIENTEAFF. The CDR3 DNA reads TGTGCCAGCAGCTTATATATCCCCATAATTGAGAACACTGAAGCTTTCTTT. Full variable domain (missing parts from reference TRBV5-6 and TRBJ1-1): DAGVTQSPTHLIKTRGQQVTLRCSPKSGHDTVSWYQQALGQGPQFIFQYYEEEERQRGNFPDRFSGHQFPNYSSELNVNALLLGDSALYLCASSLYIPIIENTEAFFGQGTRLTVV.